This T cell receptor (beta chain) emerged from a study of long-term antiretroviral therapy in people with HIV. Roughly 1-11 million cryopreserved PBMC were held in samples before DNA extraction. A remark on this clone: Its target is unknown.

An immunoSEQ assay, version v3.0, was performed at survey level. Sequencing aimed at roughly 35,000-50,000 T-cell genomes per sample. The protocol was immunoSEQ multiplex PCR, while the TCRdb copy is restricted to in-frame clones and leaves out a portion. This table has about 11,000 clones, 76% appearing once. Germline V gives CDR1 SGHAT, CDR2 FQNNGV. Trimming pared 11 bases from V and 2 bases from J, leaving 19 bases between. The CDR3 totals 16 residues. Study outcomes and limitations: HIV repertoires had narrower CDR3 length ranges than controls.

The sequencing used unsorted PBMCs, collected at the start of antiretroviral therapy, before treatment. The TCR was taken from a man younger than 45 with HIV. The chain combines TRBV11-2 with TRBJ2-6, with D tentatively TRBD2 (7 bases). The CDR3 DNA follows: TGTGCCGGAAAGGGGGAGGGAAGAACTGGGGCCAACGTCCTGACTTTC. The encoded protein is CAGKGEGRTGANVLTF.